This TCR beta chain was identified during a study of CD8+ T cells in alopecia areata. Study information: Scalp area affected, as a percentage, set the severity score of treated patients. The study's findings and limits: Scalp clonality and expanded CD8+ clones among the top 100 showed significant decreases with tofacitinib.

Indicated treatment: oral pan-JAK inhibitor, 5-10 mg twice daily. Germline lookup yields CDR1 LNHNV and CDR2 YYDKDF (reference sequence). The CDR3 spans 14 residues. The ends were cut back, 1 base at V and 2 bases at J, with 8 bases in the middle. As the sequencing template, cDNA was produced by extracting RNA and reverse transcribing it. Repertoires were generated with immunoSEQ multiplex PCR, while TCRdb's copy carries only in-frame clones and drops some. Of 90,000 to 150,000 clones in the sample, 53% were seen once. As for this clone: What it binds is unknown.

The sample here was CD4+ T cells sorted from blood, taken at week 4, from a patient treated with tofacitinib. V gene TRBV15 combines with J gene TRBJ2-5; D remains unclear. This TCR was recovered from a human donor with alopecia areata. The CDR3 nucleotides read TGTGCCACCAGCAGAGCCGGATCACAAGAGACCCAGTACTTC. This encodes CATSRAGSQETQYF.